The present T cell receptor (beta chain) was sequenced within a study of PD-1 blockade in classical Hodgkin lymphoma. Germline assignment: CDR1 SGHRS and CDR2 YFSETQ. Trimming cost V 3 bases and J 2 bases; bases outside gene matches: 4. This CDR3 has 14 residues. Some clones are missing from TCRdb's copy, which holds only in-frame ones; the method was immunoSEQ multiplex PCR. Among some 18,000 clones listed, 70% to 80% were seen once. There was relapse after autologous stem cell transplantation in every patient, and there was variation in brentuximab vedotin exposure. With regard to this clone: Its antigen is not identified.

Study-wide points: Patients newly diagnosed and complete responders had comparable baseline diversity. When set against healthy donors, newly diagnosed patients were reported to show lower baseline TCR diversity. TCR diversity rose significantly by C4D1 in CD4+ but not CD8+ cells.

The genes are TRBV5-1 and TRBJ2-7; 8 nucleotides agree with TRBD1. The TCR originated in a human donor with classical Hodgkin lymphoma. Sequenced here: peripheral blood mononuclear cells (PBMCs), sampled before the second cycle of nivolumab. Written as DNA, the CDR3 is TGCGCCAGCAGCTATGACAGGGGTACCTACGAGCAGTACTTC. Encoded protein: CASSYDRGTYEQYF.